This T cell receptor (beta chain) comes out of a study of blood T cell repertoires in COVID-19. This CDR3 is built from 12 residues. CDR1 is SGHAT, CDR2 FQNNGV, per germline. Trimming took 3 bases from V and 7 from J, leaving 10 bases between them. The table lists this clone with many counts. Method: immunoSEQ multiplex PCR; TCRdb's copy keeps in-frame clones and lacks some. The data show roughly 150,000 clones, 78% seen once. The chain recombines TRBV11-2 with TRBJ2-7; maybe TRBD2 (6 bases). Sequenced: peripheral blood. The TCR comes from a woman older than 75 with acute or convalescent COVID-19. Here the CDR3 DNA reads TGTGCCAGCAGCTTTTGGGGGGTTGAGCAGTACTTC. This gives the protein CASSFWGVEQYF.